These 11 T cell receptor beta chains were sequenced from one sample in a study of pediatric ulcerative colitis. This table comes from immunoSEQ multiplex PCR, and its TCRdb copy is limited to in-frame clones, with some not included. This sample yields approximately 32,000 clones, of which roughly four fifths are seen a single time; over 3.5% belongs to the top ten. Specimen: blood. Source of these receptors: a boy between 10 and 17 years old with severe ulcerative colitis.

This rearrangement joins TRBV19 to TRBJ1-2; 9 positions match TRBD1. V trimming: 3 bases; J trimming: 5 bases; junction bases outside the gene matches: 16. Germline lookup yields CDR1 LNHDA and CDR2 SQIVND (reference sequence). The CDR3 consists of 18 residues. As DNA, the CDR3 is TGTGCCAGTAGTATGGGAGTCTCGACGGGACAGGGTAATTATGGCTACACCTTC. Its protein product is CASSMGVSTGQGNYGYTF. Filled out from reference TRBV19 and TRBJ1-2, the complete variable domain reads DGGITQSPKYLFRKEGQNVTLSCEQNLNHDAMYWYRQDPGQGLRLIYYSQIVNDFQKGDIAEGYSVSREKKESFPLTVTSAQKNPTAFYLCASSMGVSTGQGNYGYTFGSGTRLTVV.

The chain carries TRBV9 and TRBJ2-3, with 7 positions matching TRBD2. Germline V gene sequence: CDR1 SGDLS, CDR2 YYNGEE. V gave up 4 bases and J gave up 2 bases; unmatched junction bases: 16. This CDR3 spans 18 amino acids. The CDR3, as DNA: TGTGCCAGCAGCACCCCCCGCCGGAAGCGGGGATACACAGATACGCAGTATTTT. As protein: CASSTPRRKRGYTDTQYF. The variable domain in full, with the rest retrieved from reference TRBV9 and TRBJ2-3, is DSGVTQTPKHLITATGQRVTLRCSPRSGDLSVYWYQQSLDQGLQFLIQYYNGEERAKGNILERFSAQQFPDLHSELNLSSLELGDSALYFCASSTPRRKRGYTDTQYFGPGTRLTVL.

CDR3 in DNA: TGCGCCAGCAGCGCCTTAGGCGGGCAGAAACCAGAGACCCAGTACTTC. This codes for CASSALGGQKPETQYF. The chain joins TRBV10-1 to TRBJ2-5, with a tentative D call TRBD2 (5 bases). Trimming pared 6 bases from V and 4 bases from J, leaving 21 bases between. This CDR3 contains 16 residues. Germline CDR1 reads WNHNN; CDR2 reads SYGVQD (reference sequence).

The chain carries TRBV6-4 and TRBJ2-1; the D gene is possibly TRBD1 (5 bases). The germline gives CDR1 MRHNA, CDR2 SNTAGT. V shed 6 bases and J shed 7 bases, with 7 bases lying between them. This CDR3 is 11 amino acids long. This CDR3 is CASSPGNEQFF. The CDR3 nucleotides read TGTGCCAGCAGCCCAGGGAATGAGCAGTTCTTC.

The chain is built from TRBV7-9 and TRBJ1-2; TRBD1 is a possible D gene (5 bases). This CDR3 contains 13 residues. Trimming left V 3 bases short and J 8 bases short, with 13 bases between. Germline CDR1 is SEHNR and CDR2 is FQNEAQ (reference sequence). CDR3 sequence (DNA): TGTGCCAGCAGCTTGGGGGGACGAGAGGGCTACACCTTC. It codes for CASSLGGREGYTF. The full variable domain, rest sourced from reference TRBV7-9 and TRBJ1-2, is DTGVSQNPRHKITKRGQNVTFRCDPISEHNRLYWYRQTLGQGPEFLTYFQNEAQLEKSRLLSDRFSAERPKGSFSTLEIQRTEQGDSAMYLCASSLGGREGYTFGSGTRLTVV.

The J gene is TRBJ2-7, the V gene TRBV2; D gene ambiguous. CDR3 length: 14 amino acids. V gave up 3 bases and J gave up 2 bases, with 11 bases separating them. The germline V gene encodes CDR1 SNHLY and CDR2 FYNNEI. CDR3: CASSDVMDAYEQYF. In DNA form, the CDR3 reads TGTGCCAGCAGTGATGTCATGGATGCCTACGAGCAGTACTTC.

The chain links TRBV7-9 to TRBJ2-5, with 7 nucleotides matching TRBD2. The germline V gene has CDR1 SEHNR and CDR2 FQNEAQ (reference sequence). V lost 7 bases to trimming and J lost 5 bases; unmatched junction nucleotides: 19. This CDR3 comprises 17 residues. The CDR3 sequence: CASNPGLSDGAGETQYF. The CDR3 coding sequence is TGTGCCAGCAACCCCGGATTGTCAGACGGAGCGGGGGAGACCCAGTACTTC.

This sequence joins TRBV27 and TRBJ1-2; tentatively, D is TRBD1 (5 bases). Trimming cost V 0 bases and J 3 bases, with 11 bases left between them. CDR1 MNHEY and CDR2 SMNVEV come from the germline V gene (reference sequence). The CDR3 loop spans 15 amino acids. Here the CDR3 DNA reads TGTGCCAGCAGTTTATCGATTGGGGGGGACTATGGCTACACCTTC. Encoded protein: CASSLSIGGDYGYTF.

The J gene is TRBJ2-2, the V gene TRBV28, with D perhaps TRBD1 or TRBD2 (5 bases each). The CDR3 contains 15 residues. The germline V and J ends were trimmed by 2 bases and 1 base, with 8 bases remaining between them. Germline V CDR1 and CDR2: MDHEN, SYDVKM. Here the CDR3 DNA reads TGTGCCAGCAGTTTAGAGGGGATGAACACCGGGGAGCTGTTTTTT. Translation gives CASSLEGMNTGELFF.

This clone was counted a few times. The chain couples TRBV14 to TRBJ1-1; D ambiguous. The ends were cut back, 2 bases at V and 3 bases at J, with 10 bases in the middle. There are 14 residues in the CDR3. Germline V CDR1 and CDR2: SGHDN, FVKESK. The CDR3 DNA reads as TGTGCCAGCAGCCAATTTAAGGGTGACACTGAAGCTTTCTTT. It translates to CASSQFKGDTEAFF.

The chain links TRBV13 to TRBJ2-7; TRBD2 agrees at 9 bases. V shed 10 bases, J shed 4 bases, and the junction held 11 bases outside the gene matches. CDR3 length: 14 residues. The V gene's germline CDR1 is PRHDT and CDR2 FYEKMQ (reference sequence). Here the CDR3 reads CATERRGGLYEQYF. The CDR3 region has the DNA TGTGCCACCGAGAGGCGGGGGGGCCTATACGAGCAGTACTTC.